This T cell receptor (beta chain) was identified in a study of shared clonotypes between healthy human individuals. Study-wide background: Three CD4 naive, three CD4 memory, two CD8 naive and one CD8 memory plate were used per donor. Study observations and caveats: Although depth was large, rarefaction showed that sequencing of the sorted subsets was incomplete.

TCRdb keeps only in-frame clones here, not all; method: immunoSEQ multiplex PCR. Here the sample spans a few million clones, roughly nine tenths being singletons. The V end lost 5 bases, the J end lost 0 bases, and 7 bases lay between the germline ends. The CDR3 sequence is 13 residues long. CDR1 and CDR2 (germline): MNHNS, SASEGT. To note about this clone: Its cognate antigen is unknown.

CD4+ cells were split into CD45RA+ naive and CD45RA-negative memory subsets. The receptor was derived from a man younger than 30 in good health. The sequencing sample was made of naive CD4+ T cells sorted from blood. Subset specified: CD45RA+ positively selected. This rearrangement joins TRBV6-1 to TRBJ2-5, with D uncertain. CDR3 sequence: CASSQEYQETQYF. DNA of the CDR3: TGTGCCAGCAGTCAGGAGTACCAAGAGACCCAGTACTTC.